These 10 T cell receptor beta chains originate from one sample sequenced in a study of cytotoxic CD8 clonotypes in ibrutinib-treated CLL. Profiling relied on immunoSEQ multiplex PCR, and the TCRdb table lists in-frame clones only, not all of them. This table holds 70,000 to 80,000 clones, around four fifths found once. Sample: PBMCs, taken after 24 months of ibrutinib treatment. Every receptor here comes from a human donor with chronic lymphocytic leukemia.

For the CDR3, the DNA is TGTGCCTGGAGTCCTCCGGACAGGGTAGCGACTGAAGCTTTCTTT. It specifies CAWSPPDRVATEAFF. The chain uses TRBV30 and TRBJ1-1; 8 bases line up with TRBD1. With V trimmed by 2 bases and J by 5 bases, 10 bases remained unmatched. Germline loops: CDR1 GTSNPN, CDR2 SVGIG (reference sequence). This CDR3 is 15 amino acids long.

Written as DNA, the CDR3 is TGTGCCAGCAGTTTATGGTCCATCTTGGAGGCACCCTACAATGAGCAGTTCTTC. As protein: CASSLWSILEAPYNEQFF. The chain recombines TRBV28 with TRBJ2-1, with D maybe TRBD2 (5 bases). Per germline, CDR1 MDHEN and CDR2 SYDVKM. The CDR3 has 18 residues. Trimming shortened V by 0 bases and J by 2 bases, and 17 bases separated the two germline ends.

This clone was observed a few times. This sequence joins TRBV5-1 and TRBJ1-2, with TRBD1 matching over 7 bases. The CDR3 spans 14 residues. CDR1 is SGHRS, CDR2 YFSETQ, per germline. The J segment lost 8 bases and the V segment lost 4 bases, leaving 11 bases of the junction unmatched. Here the CDR3 DNA reads TGCGCCAGCAGCCGACAGGGCACAGTCCTCGGCTACACCTTC. It yields the protein CASSRQGTVLGYTF.

This chain joins TRBV4-3 and TRBJ2-7; perhaps TRBD2 as D (5 bases). The CDR3 has 15 residues. The germline V gene encodes CDR1 LGHNA and CDR2 YSLEER. With 0 bases removed from V and 6 bases from J, the gap between germline ends came to 15 bases. The CDR3 nucleotides are TGCGCCAGCAGCCAAGATTCCCGTAACGGAGGCGAGCAGTACTTC. It codes for CASSQDSRNGGEQYF.

V gene TRBV27 combines with J gene TRBJ1-1, with D unresolved. Germline V gene sequence: CDR1 MNHEY, CDR2 SMNVEV (reference sequence). This CDR3 region has 15 residues. The V gene lost 6 bases and the J gene lost 5 bases, with 19 bases spanning the gap. This CDR3 is CASRSLVEVQTEAFF. Here the CDR3 DNA reads TGTGCCAGCAGGTCCCTCGTGGAGGTTCAAACTGAAGCTTTCTTT.

The chain couples TRBV9 to TRBJ2-2; 7 positions agree with TRBD2. Per the germline V gene, CDR1 is SGDLS and CDR2 is YYNGEE. This CDR3 has 14 residues. The J segment lost 2 bases and the V segment lost 6 bases, leaving 4 bases of the junction unmatched. CDR3 protein: CASTLAVNTGELFF. The CDR3 region has the DNA TGTGCCAGCACCCTAGCGGTTAACACCGGGGAGCTGTTTTTT.

In regard to this clone: One junction end does not reproduce the germline sequence, and a read error may be involved. The chain uses TRBV6-4 and TRBJ2-1; 10 nucleotides agree with TRBD2. CDR1 and CDR2 from the germline V gene are MRHNA and SNTAGT. The CDR3 sequence is 14 residues long. The DNA for the CDR3 is TGTGCCAGCAGTGAACTCTCTAGCGGGAGTGGGAAGCTCTTC. It is translated as CASSELSSGSGKLF.

The chain couples TRBV5-4 to TRBJ2-1; D remains unclear. Trimming left V 2 bases short and J 8 bases short, with 14 bases between. Germline V lookup: CDR1 SGHNT, CDR2 YYREEE (reference sequence). The CDR3 spans 14 residues. The CDR3 DNA reads as TGTGCCAGCAGCTTTACAAACCTACGAGATGAGCAGTTCTTC. Its protein is CASSFTNLRDEQFF. Full variable domain (outside the CDR3, taken from reference TRBV5-4 and TRBJ2-1): ETGVTQSPTHLIKTRGQQVTLRCSSQSGHNTVSWYQQALGQGPQFIFQYYREEENGRGNFPPRFSGLQFPNYSSELNVNALELDDSALYLCASSFTNLRDEQFFGPGTRLTVL.

The count of this clone is one. This chain joins TRBV11-2 and TRBJ2-1; D is undetermined. CDR1 is SGHAT and CDR2 is FQNNGV in the germline V gene. This CDR3 contains 15 residues. V lost 3 bases and J 6 bases, leaving 15 bases between the germline ends. The CDR3 region has the DNA TGTGCCAGCAGCTTGGGTACACGCGTCTTCAATGAGCAGTTCTTC. It codes for CASSLGTRVFNEQFF.

The chain has TRBV2 and TRBJ2-3; 9 bases line up with TRBD2. The germline gives CDR1 SNHLY, CDR2 FYNNEI. V lost 10 bases and J lost 3; bases outside the gene matches: 8. This CDR3 region has 14 residues. The CDR3 loop reads CANSGTSITDTQYF. In DNA form, the CDR3 reads TGTGCCAACTCCGGGACTAGCATAACAGATACGCAGTATTTT.